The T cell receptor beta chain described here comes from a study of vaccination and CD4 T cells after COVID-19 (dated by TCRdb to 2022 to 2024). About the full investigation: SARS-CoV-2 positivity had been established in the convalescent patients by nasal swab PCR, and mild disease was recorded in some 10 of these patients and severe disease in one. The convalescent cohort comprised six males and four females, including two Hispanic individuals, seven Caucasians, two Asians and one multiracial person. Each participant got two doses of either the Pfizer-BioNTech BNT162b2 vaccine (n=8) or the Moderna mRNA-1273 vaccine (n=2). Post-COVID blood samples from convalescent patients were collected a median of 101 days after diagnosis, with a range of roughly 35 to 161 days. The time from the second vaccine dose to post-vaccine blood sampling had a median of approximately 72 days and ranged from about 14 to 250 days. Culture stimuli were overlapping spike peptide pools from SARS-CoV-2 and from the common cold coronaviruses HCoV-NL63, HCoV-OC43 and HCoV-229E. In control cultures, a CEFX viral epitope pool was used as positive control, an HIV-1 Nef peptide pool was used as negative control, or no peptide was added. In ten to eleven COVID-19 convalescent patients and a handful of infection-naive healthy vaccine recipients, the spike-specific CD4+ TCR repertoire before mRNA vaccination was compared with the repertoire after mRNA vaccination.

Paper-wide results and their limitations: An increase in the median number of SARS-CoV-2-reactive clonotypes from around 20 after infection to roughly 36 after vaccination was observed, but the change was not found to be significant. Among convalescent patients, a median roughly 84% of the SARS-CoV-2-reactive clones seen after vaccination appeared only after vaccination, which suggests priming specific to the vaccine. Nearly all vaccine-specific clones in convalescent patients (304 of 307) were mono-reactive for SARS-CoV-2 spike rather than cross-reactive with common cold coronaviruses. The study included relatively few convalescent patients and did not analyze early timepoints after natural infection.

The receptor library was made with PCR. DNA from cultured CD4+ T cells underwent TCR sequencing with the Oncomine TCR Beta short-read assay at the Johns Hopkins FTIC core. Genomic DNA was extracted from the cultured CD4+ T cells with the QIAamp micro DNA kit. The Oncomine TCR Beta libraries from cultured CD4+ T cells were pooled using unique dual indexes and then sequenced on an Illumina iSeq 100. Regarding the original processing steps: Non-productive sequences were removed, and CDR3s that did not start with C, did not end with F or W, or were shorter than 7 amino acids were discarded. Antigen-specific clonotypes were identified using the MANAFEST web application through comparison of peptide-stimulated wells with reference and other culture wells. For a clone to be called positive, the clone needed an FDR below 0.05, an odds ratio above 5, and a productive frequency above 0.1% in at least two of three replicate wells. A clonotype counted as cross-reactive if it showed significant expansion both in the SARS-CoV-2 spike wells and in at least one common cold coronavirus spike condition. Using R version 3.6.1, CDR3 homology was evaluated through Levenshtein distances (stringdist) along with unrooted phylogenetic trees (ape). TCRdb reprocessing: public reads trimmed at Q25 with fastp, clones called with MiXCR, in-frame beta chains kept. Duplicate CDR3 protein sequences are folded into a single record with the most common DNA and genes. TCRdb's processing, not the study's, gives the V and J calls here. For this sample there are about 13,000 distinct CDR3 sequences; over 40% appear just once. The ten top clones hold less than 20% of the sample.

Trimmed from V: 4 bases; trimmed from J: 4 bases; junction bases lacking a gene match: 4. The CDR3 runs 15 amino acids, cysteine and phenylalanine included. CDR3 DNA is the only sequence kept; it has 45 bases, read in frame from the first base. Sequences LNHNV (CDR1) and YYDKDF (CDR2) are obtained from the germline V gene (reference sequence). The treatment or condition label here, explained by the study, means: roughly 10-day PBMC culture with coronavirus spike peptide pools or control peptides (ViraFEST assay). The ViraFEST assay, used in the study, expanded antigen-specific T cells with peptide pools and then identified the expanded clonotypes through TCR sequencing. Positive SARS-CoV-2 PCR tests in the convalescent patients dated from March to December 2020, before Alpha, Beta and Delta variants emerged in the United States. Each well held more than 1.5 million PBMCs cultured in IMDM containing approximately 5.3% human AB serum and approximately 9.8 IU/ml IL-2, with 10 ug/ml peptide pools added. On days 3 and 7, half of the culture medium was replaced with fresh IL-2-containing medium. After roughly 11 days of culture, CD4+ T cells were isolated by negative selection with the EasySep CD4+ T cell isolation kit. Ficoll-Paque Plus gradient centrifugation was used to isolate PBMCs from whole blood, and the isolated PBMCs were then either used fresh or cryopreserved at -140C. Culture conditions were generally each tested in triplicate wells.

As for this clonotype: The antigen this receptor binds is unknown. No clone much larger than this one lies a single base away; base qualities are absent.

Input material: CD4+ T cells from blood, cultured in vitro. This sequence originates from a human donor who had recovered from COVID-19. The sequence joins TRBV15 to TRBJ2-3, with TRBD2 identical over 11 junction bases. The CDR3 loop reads CATSTGLADSDTQYF. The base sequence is TGTGCCACCAGCACGGGACTAGCGGACTCAGATACGCAGTATTTT.